This T cell receptor beta chain stems from a study of T-cell memory formation after mild COVID-19. On the study more broadly: For the most part, TCR clusters were specific to one donor. Study findings and constraints: CD4+ contracting clones lay mainly in CM and EM, CD8+ ones in EMRA. In pre-infection memory, a portion of responding clones appeared, which suggested that cross-reactive memory joined.

Regarding this clonotype: What it recognizes is unknown.

In TCRdb, the 5' RACE reads were re-called with MiXCR into one record per CDR3 protein. The sample lists about 170,000 distinct CDR3 sequences; 10% to 15% were seen once. V shed 8 bases, J shed 8 bases, and the junction held 10 bases outside the gene matches. Germline CDR1 and CDR2: SEHNR and FQNEAQ (reference sequence). The CDR3 sequence is 14 residues long. The material sequenced was PBMCs or a T cell subset sorted from them (not recorded which). The rearrangement uses TRBV7-9 and TRBJ1-4; 8 positions agree with TRBD1. The source is a man aged 18 to 35 who had mild COVID-19 (a few samples of this study predate the infection). Cell type and time point are not known. This chain's CDR3 is CASAWDRIAEKLFF. The CDR3 nucleotides are TGTGCCAGCGCATGGGACAGGATCGCCGAAAAACTGTTTTTT.